These 17 T cell receptor beta chains share one sample of origin, sequenced in a study of cytomegalovirus exposure and HLA in healthy donors. The primer mix had 60 Vbeta and 13 Jbeta primers. Only in-frame clones appear in the TCRdb table, and some are missing; sequencing was by immunoSEQ multiplex PCR. The top ten clones hold 4.8% of a sample with 170,000 or so clones, approximately 80% of them seen once. The sequenced sample was PBMCs. Source of these receptors: a man aged 18 to 35 in good health and CMV-seronegative.

The rearrangement uses TRBV7-2 and TRBJ2-7; the match to TRBD2 covers 7 bases. With V trimmed by 5 bases and J by 4 bases, 11 bases remained unmatched. This CDR3 contains 15 residues. Looked up from germline, CDR1 is SGHTA and CDR2 is FQGNSA. DNA of the CDR3: TGTGCCAGCAGCAACCTGGGTGAGGGACTATACGAGCAGTACTTC. Translating it yields CASSNLGEGLYEQYF.

The genes are TRBV28 and TRBJ2-1; 8 nucleotides line up with TRBD2. Germline CDR1 reads MDHEN; CDR2 reads SYDVKM. Germline trimming cut 4 bases from V and 8 bases from J; bases unmatched to any gene: 10. CDR3 size: 15 residues. CDR3 loop: CASSSGLEYRDEQFF. CDR3 nucleotides: TGTGCCAGCAGTTCGGGACTAGAATATCGGGATGAGCAGTTCTTC.

This chain joins TRBV11-2 and TRBJ2-3; 9 positions match TRBD2. After removal of 7 bases from V and 1 base from J, the junction contained 6 bases not matched to a gene. CDR1 is SGHAT, CDR2 FQNNGV, per germline. CDR3 length equals 15 residues. The CDR3, as DNA: TGTGCCAGCACCAGGGTAGCGGGGGGCACAGATACGCAGTATTTT. Protein: CASTRVAGGTDTQYF.

This clone has only a few counts. The rearrangement joins TRBV7-2 to TRBJ2-6; D is perhaps TRBD1 (5 bases). The V gene's germline CDR1 is SGHTA and CDR2 FQGNSA. The V end was cut by 5 bases, the J end by 1 base, with 18 bases between. The CDR3 runs to 18 residues. CDR3 loop: CASSVRRVGLSGANVLTF. CDR3 DNA sequence: TGTGCCAGCAGCGTACGCAGGGTTGGCTTATCTGGGGCCAACGTCCTGACTTTC.

This chain connects TRBV2 to TRBJ1-2; TRBD1 is a possible D gene (5 bases). Trimming shortened V by 2 bases and J by 2 bases, and 12 bases separated the two germline ends. This CDR3 has 15 residues. Germline V lookup: CDR1 SNHLY, CDR2 FYNNEI. The CDR3 is CASSELEGTNYGYTF. The CDR3 DNA follows: TGTGCCAGCAGTGAACTGGAGGGGACCAACTATGGCTACACCTTC.

The chain has TRBV6-1 and TRBJ1-1; 7 nucleotides agree with TRBD1. Germline V gives CDR1 MNHNS, CDR2 SASEGT. The CDR3 spans 14 residues. V lost 6 bases to trimming and J lost 11 bases; unmatched junction nucleotides: 15. The CDR3 bases are TGTGCCAGCAGGTCGGGAGACAGGGTTGTAGTTGCTTTCTTT. This encodes CASRSGDRVVVAFF.

The CDR3 region has the DNA TGTGCCAGCAGCTTAAGCGCCGATCAGCCCCAGCATTTT. Its protein product is CASSLSADQPQHF. The J gene is TRBJ1-5, the V gene TRBV7-3; D is unclear. The V gene lost 1 base and the J gene lost 5 bases, with 6 bases spanning the gap. Germline-derived CDR1 and CDR2 are SGHTA and FQGTGA. The CDR3 extends over 13 amino acids.

The V gene is TRBV7-6, the J gene TRBJ1-1; D call uncertain. This CDR3 has 15 residues. V dropped 4 bases and J dropped 1 base, with 13 bases sitting between them. Germline V gene sequence: CDR1 SGHVS, CDR2 FNYEAQ. The CDR3 loop reads CASSSYIGPNTEAFF. CDR3 bases: TGTGCCAGCAGCTCTTATATTGGGCCGAACACTGAAGCTTTCTTT.

The V gene is TRBV9, the J gene TRBJ2-1, with 7 bases matching TRBD2. CDR1 and CDR2 from the germline V gene are SGDLS and YYNGEE. The CDR3 is 13 amino acids. J was trimmed by 8 bases and V by 7 bases; bases with no gene match: 9. DNA of the CDR3: TGTGCCAGCGGGAGGGATGAACTCGATGAGCAGTTCTTC. Protein sequence: CASGRDELDEQFF.

The gene calls are TRBV18 and TRBJ1-2; D is undetermined. This CDR3 contains 12 residues. Germline V gene data show CDR1 as KGHSH and CDR2 as LQKENI. V was cut by 2 bases and J by 8 bases, with 9 bases left in between. The CDR3 is CASSPGERGYTF. The CDR3 DNA is TGTGCCAGCTCACCAGGGGAGAGAGGCTACACCTTC.

This clone was recorded a few times. The rearrangement joins TRBV7-6 to TRBJ2-2; no clear D. There are 11 residues in the CDR3. Germline V gives CDR1 SGHVS, CDR2 FNYEAQ. Trimming took 4 bases from V and 9 from J, leaving 6 bases between them. CDR3 coding DNA: TGTGCCAGCAGCTCCCACAGGGAGCTGTTTTTT. Protein sequence: CASSSHRELFF.

V gene TRBV5-6 combines with J gene TRBJ2-3; tentatively, D is TRBD2 (6 bases). This CDR3 region has 16 residues. V was trimmed by 4 bases and J by 0 bases, leaving 15 bases between them. The germline V gene has CDR1 SGHDT and CDR2 YYEEEE. Here the CDR3 DNA reads TGTGCCAGCAGCGGCAGGACTACCTCTAGCACAGATACGCAGTATTTT. This encodes CASSGRTTSSTDTQYF.

The chain employs TRBV9 and TRBJ2-5; 8 bases are a match to TRBD1. CDR1 SGDLS and CDR2 YYNGEE come from the germline V gene. The trim removed 3 bases at V and 5 bases at J, leaving 6 bases unmatched. The CDR3 has 14 amino acids. This CDR3 is CASSASNRGETQYF. The CDR3 DNA reads as TGTGCCAGCAGCGCCTCCAACAGGGGGGAGACCCAGTACTTC.

This clone appeared a single time. The CDR3 reads CASSYWGVEANVLTF. Here the CDR3 DNA reads TGTGCCAGCAGTTACTGGGGGGTTGAGGCCAACGTCCTGACTTTC. This chain connects TRBV6-5 to TRBJ2-6, with TRBD2 as a possible D gene (6 bases). Between the trimmed V and J ends, which lost 1 base and 6 bases, there was a span of 10 bases. The CDR3 covers 15 residues. From germline, CDR1 is MNHEY and CDR2 SVGAGI.

The genes are TRBV15 and TRBJ2-5; a possible D gene is TRBD1 (6 bases). Germline values: CDR1 LNHNV, CDR2 YYDKDF (reference sequence). This CDR3 is built from 14 residues. V lost 5 bases, J lost 4 bases, and 14 bases lay in between. For the CDR3, the DNA is TGTGCCACCAGCTTACGACAGGCCGGAGAGACCCAGTACTTC. Amino acid sequence: CATSLRQAGETQYF. Variable domain in full (rest from reference TRBV15 and TRBJ2-5): DAMVIQNPRYQVTQFGKPVTLSCSQTLNHNVMYWYQQKSSQAPKLLFHYYDKDFNNEADTPDNFQSRRPNTSFCFLDIRSPGLGDTAMYLCATSLRQAGETQYFGPGTRLLVL.

The V and J genes are TRBV2 and TRBJ2-7; 10 bases are shared with TRBD2. The V gene's germline CDR1 is SNHLY and CDR2 FYNNEI. The V gene end was trimmed by 6 bases and the J gene end by 4 bases; junction bases not matched to a gene: 3. The CDR3 totals 13 residues. CDR3 loop: CASRGLATYEQYF. CDR3 sequence (DNA): TGTGCCAGCAGGGGACTAGCGACATACGAGCAGTACTTC.

With regard to this clone: Distinct nucleotide sequences in the sample also encode this CDR3. The chain uses TRBV4-1 and TRBJ1-5, with no clear D. Trimming pared 2 bases from V and 3 bases from J, leaving 14 bases between. The CDR3 is made up of 16 amino acids. The germline gives CDR1 MGHRA, CDR2 YSYEKL. Written as DNA, the CDR3 is TGCGCCAGCAGCCAAAACGTCCCGAACTTCAATCAGCCCCAGCATTTT. Translating it yields CASSQNVPNFNQPQHF.